This entry lists 9 T cell receptor beta chains sequenced from one sample in a study of T cell repertoires in cytomegalovirus infection. TCRdb used MiXCR to reprocess the reads, holding one entry per CDR3 protein. This table has about 680,000 distinct CDR3 sequences, 20% to 25% appearing once. The sample consisted of CD8+ T cells from PBMCs. All receptors derive from a human donor in good health (CMV status not recorded). Some clones in this sample may be carry-over from other donors' samples.

The CDR3 reads CAISDRSRSLIYEQYV. In DNA form, the CDR3 reads TGTGCCATCAGTGACCGGAGCCGTAGTCTAATCTACGAGCAGTACGTC. The chain has TRBV10-3 and TRBJ2-7; D unresolved. Germline values: CDR1 ENHRY, CDR2 SYGVKD. The CDR3 sequence is 16 residues long. The ends were cut back, 3 bases at V and 3 bases at J, with 18 bases in the middle.

This clonotype was recorded many times. The rearrangement joins TRBV7-9 to TRBJ1-1, with D perhaps matching TRBD1 (6 bases). Germline CDR1 is SEHNR and CDR2 is FQNEAQ (reference sequence). Between the trimmed V and J ends, which lost 5 bases and 7 bases, there was a span of 14 bases. This CDR3 is 13 amino acids long. CDR3 DNA sequence: TGTGCCAGCAGCGGGCAGGGGCTGGATGAAGCTTTCTTT. It yields the protein CASSGQGLDEAFF. The whole variable domain, remainder taken from reference TRBV7-9 and TRBJ1-1, is DTGVSQNPRHKITKRGQNVTFRCDPISEHNRLYWYRQTLGQGPEFLTYFQNEAQLEKSRLLSDRFSAERPKGSFSTLEIQRTEQGDSAMYLCASSGQGLDEAFFGQGTRLTVV.

The V gene is TRBV14, the J gene TRBJ2-7, with TRBD1 matching 7 bases. Per the germline V gene, CDR1 is SGHDN and CDR2 is FVKESK. The CDR3 is made up of 14 amino acids. V lost 2 bases, J lost 0 bases, and 1 base stayed unmatched. CDR3 in DNA: TGTGCCAGCAGCCAACAGGGGGTCTCCTACGAGCAGTACGTC. Its translation is CASSQQGVSYEQYV.

This sequence joins TRBV11-1 and TRBJ2-1; the match to TRBD2 covers 9 bases. Germline V CDR1 and CDR2: SGHAT, FQDESV (reference sequence). This CDR3 has 16 residues. With 4 bases clipped from V and 5 bases from J, the junction kept 9 bases outside the gene matches. The CDR3, as DNA: TGTGCCAGCAGCTCAGCCAGCGGGGGGCCAAACAATGAGCAGTTCTTC. This encodes CASSSASGGPNNEQFF.

The CDR3 protein is CASSLVGVHNEQFF. The CDR3 DNA sequence: TGTGCCAGCAGCTTAGTAGGGGTCCACAATGAGCAGTTCTTC. The chain couples TRBV7-9 to TRBJ2-1, with D possibly TRBD1 on 5 matching bases. This CDR3 is built from 14 residues. The V gene's germline CDR1 is SEHNR and CDR2 FQNEAQ (reference sequence). The germline V and J ends were trimmed by 1 base and 5 bases, with 9 bases remaining between them. The full variable domain, its missing parts supplied by reference TRBV7-9 and TRBJ2-1, is DTGVSQNPRHKITKRGQNVTFRCDPISEHNRLYWYRQTLGQGPEFLTYFQNEAQLEKSRLLSDRFSAERPKGSFSTLEIQRTEQGDSAMYLCASSLVGVHNEQFFGPGTRLTVL.

This clonotype was counted only a few times. The genes are TRBV4-2 and TRBJ2-5; TRBD1 aligns across 8 bases. The germline CDR1 and CDR2 sequences are LGHNA and YNFKEQ. CDR3 length equals 16 residues. Unmatched junction bases numbered 7, after V lost 3 bases and J lost 1 base. CDR3 sequence: CASSQDREWAQETQYF. The CDR3 region has the DNA TGTGCCAGCAGCCAGGACAGGGAGTGGGCCCAAGAGACCCAGTACTTC.

Many counts were recorded for this clonotype. A junction end diverges from the germline sequence, so it may reflect a read error. This sequence joins TRBV7-8 and TRBJ1-1, with unresolved D. The CDR3 runs 14 residues. Looked up from germline, CDR1 is SGHVS and CDR2 is FQNEAQ. The CDR3 DNA is TGTGCCAGCAGCTTACTTTGGACGAACTCTGAAGCTTTCTTT. It yields the protein CASSLLWTNSEAFF.

The genes are TRBV6-2 or TRBV6-3 and TRBJ2-7; 7 bases align to TRBD1. The germline V gene has CDR1 MNHEY and CDR2 SVGEGT. The junction had 6 bases not matched to a gene; V was cut back by 2 bases and J by 5 bases. The CDR3 contains 14 residues. The CDR3: CASSYNDRVHEQYV. Here the CDR3 DNA reads TGTGCCAGCAGTTACAACGACAGGGTCCACGAGCAGTACGTC.

This clonotype was seen many times. The gene calls are TRBV28 and TRBJ2-3, with a weak D call TRBD2 (7 bases). The CDR3 runs 16 residues. Germline V CDR1 and CDR2: MDHEN, SYDVKM. Trimming pared 4 bases from V and 0 bases from J, leaving 14 bases between. The CDR3 region is CASSSVGGLSTDTQYF. CDR3 DNA: TGTGCCAGCAGTTCTGTCGGGGGGCTCAGCACAGATACGCAGTATTTT.